The present TCR beta chain was sequenced within a study of PD-1 blockade in mismatch repair-deficient tumors. Background on the study: Patients had about a dozen mismatch repair-deficient cancer types and were previously treated and progressing. Study outcomes and limitations: After pembrolizumab, tumor-resident clones rose rapidly, then generally contracted before radiologic responses.

With regard to this clone: No antigen is known for it.

Sequenced by immunoSEQ multiplex PCR; TCRdb stores in-frame clones only, minus some. This table holds tens of thousands of clones, approximately 81% found once. The germline gives CDR1 SQVTM, CDR2 ANQGSEA. V was trimmed by 5 bases and J by 2 bases, leaving 6 bases between them. This CDR3 spans 11 amino acids. PCR or immunohistochemistry showed mismatch repair deficiency in every enrolled patient. Three pembrolizumab responders had their TCRs sequenced. The sequence came from an adult with mismatch repair-deficient cancer. This chain links TRBV29-1 with TRBJ1-2; D not certain. Material: peripheral blood, obtained 44 weeks after starting pembrolizumab. CDR3 sequence: CSVWENYGYTF. The DNA of the CDR3 is TGCAGCGTTTGGGAGAACTATGGCTACACCTTC.